The T cell receptor beta chain under discussion was sequenced for a study of T cell repertoires in cytomegalovirus infection. Overall study context: Both a matching HLA type and CMV infection were indicated by public TCR beta signatures.

TCRdb redid the calling of the reads with MiXCR, one entry per CDR3 protein. The profile shows about 890,000 distinct CDR3 sequences, 31% of them singletons. Comment on this clonotype: Its antigen is currently unknown.

Losses at the gene ends were 3 bases for V and 7 bases for J; bases not matched to a gene: 11. The CDR3 totals 15 residues. Germline loops: CDR1 SGDLS, CDR2 YYNGEE. The sample in question was cultured CD8+ T cells from PBMCs, obtained from culture after CMV antigen stimulation. J is TRBJ2-7 and V is TRBV9; 9 nucleotides line up with TRBD1. This sequence originates from a human donor in good health (CMV status not recorded). Some clones in this sample may be carry-over from other donors' samples. DNA for the CDR3: TGTGCCAGCAGCGCCCACTCACAGGGGGCAGGGGAGCAGTACTTC. This gives the protein CASSAHSQGAGEQYF.